This TCR beta chain comes out of a study of blood T cell repertoires in COVID-19. Across the whole study: Acute and convalescent COVID-19 specimens originated in the United States, Italy and Spain. T cells, B-cell-depleted T cells, or PBMCs provided the cDNA or gDNA that served as material.

This CDR3 comprises 19 residues. Per germline, CDR1 SGHNT and CDR2 YYREEE (reference sequence). The J segment lost 0 bases and the V segment lost 3 bases, leaving 12 bases of the junction unmatched. The method was immunoSEQ multiplex PCR; TCRdb's version includes in-frame clones alone and lacks a portion of them. The sample yields about 240,000 clones, around nine tenths seen once. The clonotype was recovered from a man between 35 and 55 years old who had recovered from COVID-19. V usage is TRBV5-4 and J usage is TRBJ2-6, with 7 positions matching TRBD1. The sequenced sample consisted of PBMCs or T cells enriched from blood (not recorded which). CDR3 sequence: CASSSNPTGVSSGANVLTF. The DNA for the CDR3 is TGTGCCAGCAGCTCCAATCCTACAGGGGTTAGCTCTGGGGCCAACGTCCTGACTTTC. The full variable domain, completed using reference TRBV5-4 and TRBJ2-6, is ETGVTQSPTHLIKTRGQQVTLRCSSQSGHNTVSWYQQALGQGPQFIFQYYREEENGRGNFPPRFSGLQFPNYSSELNVNALELDDSALYLCASSSNPTGVSSGANVLTFGAGSRLTVL.